Below, one TCR beta chain is given with its context. The sample carries other DNA sequences with the same CDR3. This sample was included in a study of blood T cell repertoires in COVID-19. Study-wide background: Sample material is recorded as cDNA or gDNA derived from T cells, B-cell-depleted T cells, or PBMCs.

In the authors' workflow: Amplification from reference gene primers served as the basis for estimated nucleated cell counts. The assay was immunoSEQ multiplex PCR, and TCRdb's table has in-frame clones only and misses some. That table is the source of V, J and clone size, and D and trimming were worked out from the DNA. This sample has about 380,000 clones, with 85% to 90% found just once. The study counted Cohort 3 donors as recovered given two negative PCRs, clearance, or symptom resolution. Trimming took 1 base from V and 4 from J, leaving 5 bases between them. Germline-derived CDR1 and CDR2 are SEHNR and FQNEAQ (reference sequence). The CDR3 has 13 residues.

This TCR was recovered from a woman aged 18-29 years who had recovered from COVID-19. The chain employs TRBV7-9 and TRBJ1-5; D unclear. Sequencing used PBMCs or T cells enriched from blood (not recorded which). DNA for the CDR3: TGTGCCAGCAGCTTAGTCGGTAATCAGCCCCAGCATTTT. Its protein product is CASSLVGNQPQHF.